This T cell receptor (beta chain) comes out of a study of T-cell memory formation after mild COVID-19. This clonotype was detected ten times or more. Its antigen is currently unknown. Findings of the study overall: The study found balanced CD4/CD8 in clones contracting day 15 to 85 and a CD4+ lean in later expanders.

TCRdb re-analysed the 5' RACE reads in MiXCR, keeping a single row per CDR3 protein. In the table there are 550,000 to 700,000 distinct CDR3 sequences, around 15% of which are singletons. The clonotype was recovered from an adult woman who had mild COVID-19 (a few samples of this study predate the infection). Cell type and time point are not known. The sequencing input was PBMCs or a T cell subset sorted from them (not recorded which).

This CDR3 is CASSLGQLQETQYF. The CDR3 nucleotides read TGCGCCAGCAGCCTGGGGCAGCTACAAGAGACCCAGTACTTC. The chain recombines TRBV5-1 with TRBJ2-5; tentatively, D is TRBD1 (5 bases). V shed 4 bases and J shed 2 bases, with 12 bases lying between them. The CDR3 is made up of 14 amino acids. The germline CDR1 and CDR2 sequences are SGHRS and YFSETQ.